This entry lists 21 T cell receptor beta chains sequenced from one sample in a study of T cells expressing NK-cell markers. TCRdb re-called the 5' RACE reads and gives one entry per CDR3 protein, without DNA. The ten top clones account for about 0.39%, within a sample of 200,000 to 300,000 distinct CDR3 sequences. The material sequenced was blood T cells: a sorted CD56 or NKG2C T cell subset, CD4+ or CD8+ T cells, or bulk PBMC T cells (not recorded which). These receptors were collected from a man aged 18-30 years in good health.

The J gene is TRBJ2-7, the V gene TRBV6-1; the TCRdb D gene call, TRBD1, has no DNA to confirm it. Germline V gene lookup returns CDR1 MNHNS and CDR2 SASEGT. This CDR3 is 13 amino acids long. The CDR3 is CASSPRTAYEQYF.

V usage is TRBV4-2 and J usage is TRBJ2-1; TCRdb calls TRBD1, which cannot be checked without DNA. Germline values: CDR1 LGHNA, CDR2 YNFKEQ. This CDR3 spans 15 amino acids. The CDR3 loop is CASSTPGQGGNEQFF.

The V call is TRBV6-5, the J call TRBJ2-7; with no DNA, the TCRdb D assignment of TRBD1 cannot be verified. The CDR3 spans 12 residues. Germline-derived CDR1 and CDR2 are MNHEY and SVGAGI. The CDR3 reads CASSGTGYEQYF.

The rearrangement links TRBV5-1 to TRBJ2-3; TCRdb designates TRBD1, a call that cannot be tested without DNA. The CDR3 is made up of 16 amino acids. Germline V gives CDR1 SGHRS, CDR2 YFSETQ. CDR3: CASSLEGREHTDTQYF.

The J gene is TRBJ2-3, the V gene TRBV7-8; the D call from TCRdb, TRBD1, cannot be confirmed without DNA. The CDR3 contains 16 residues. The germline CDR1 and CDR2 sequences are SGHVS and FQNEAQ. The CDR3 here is CASSAVDRGRTDTQYF.

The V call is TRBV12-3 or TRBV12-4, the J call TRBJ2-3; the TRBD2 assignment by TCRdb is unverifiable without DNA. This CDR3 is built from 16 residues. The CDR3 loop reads CASSPGDWRNTDTQYF.

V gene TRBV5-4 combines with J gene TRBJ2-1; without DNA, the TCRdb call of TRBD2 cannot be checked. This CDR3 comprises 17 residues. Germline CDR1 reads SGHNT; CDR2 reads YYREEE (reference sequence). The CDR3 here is CASSLAMASGGYNEQFF.

CDR3 residues: CASSLFDNEQFF. The chain employs TRBV5-5 and TRBJ2-1. Germline V CDR1 and CDR2: SGHKS, YYEKEE (reference sequence). This CDR3 spans 12 amino acids. The full variable domain, completed using reference TRBV5-5 and TRBJ2-1, is DAGVTQSPTHLIKTRGQQVTLRCSPISGHKSVSWYQQVLGQGPQFIFQYYEKEERGRGNFPDRFSARQFPNYSSELNVNALLLGDSALYLCASSLFDNEQFFGPGTRLTVL.

The CDR3 protein is CSASQVMDEQYF. The rearrangement uses TRBV20-1 and TRBJ2-7. Germline lookup yields CDR1 DFQATT and CDR2 SNEGSKA (reference sequence). The CDR3 has 12 amino acids.

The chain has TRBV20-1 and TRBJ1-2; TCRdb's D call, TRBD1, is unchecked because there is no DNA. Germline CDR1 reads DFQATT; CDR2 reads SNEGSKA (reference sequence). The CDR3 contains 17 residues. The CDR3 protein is CSARPGQGVALNYGYTF.

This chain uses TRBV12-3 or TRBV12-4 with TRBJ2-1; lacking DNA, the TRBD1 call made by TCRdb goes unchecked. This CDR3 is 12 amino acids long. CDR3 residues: CASSPRTYEQFF.

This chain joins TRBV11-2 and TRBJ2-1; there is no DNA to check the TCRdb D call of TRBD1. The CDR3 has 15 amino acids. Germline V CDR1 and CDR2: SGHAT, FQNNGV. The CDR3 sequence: CASSPRGAYYNEQFF.

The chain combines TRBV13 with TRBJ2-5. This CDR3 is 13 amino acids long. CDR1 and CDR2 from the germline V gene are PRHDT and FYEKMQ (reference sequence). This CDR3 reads CASNRGNQETQYF.

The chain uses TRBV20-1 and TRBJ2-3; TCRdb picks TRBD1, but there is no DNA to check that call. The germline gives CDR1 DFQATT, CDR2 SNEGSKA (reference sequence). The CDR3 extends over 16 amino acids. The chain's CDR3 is CSAYDRGQSSTDTQYF.

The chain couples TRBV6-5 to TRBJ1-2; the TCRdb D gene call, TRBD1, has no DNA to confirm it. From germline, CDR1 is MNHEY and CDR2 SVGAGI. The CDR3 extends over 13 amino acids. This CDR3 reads CASSYSLGGGYTF.

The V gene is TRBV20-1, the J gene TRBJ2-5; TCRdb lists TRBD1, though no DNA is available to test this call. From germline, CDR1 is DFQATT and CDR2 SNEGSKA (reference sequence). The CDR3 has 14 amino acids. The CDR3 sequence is CSAPGGADQETQYF.

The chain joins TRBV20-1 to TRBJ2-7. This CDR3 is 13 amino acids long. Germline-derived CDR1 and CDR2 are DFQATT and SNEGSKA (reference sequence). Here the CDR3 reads CSVGDSTTYEQYF.

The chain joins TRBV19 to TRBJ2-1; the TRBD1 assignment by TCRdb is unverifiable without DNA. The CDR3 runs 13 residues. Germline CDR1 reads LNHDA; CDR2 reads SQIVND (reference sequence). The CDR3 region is CASSNQGTNEQFF.

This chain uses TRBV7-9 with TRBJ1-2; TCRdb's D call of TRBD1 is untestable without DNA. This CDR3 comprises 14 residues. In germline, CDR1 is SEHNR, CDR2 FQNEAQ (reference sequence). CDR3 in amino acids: CASSPGQGTVGYTF.

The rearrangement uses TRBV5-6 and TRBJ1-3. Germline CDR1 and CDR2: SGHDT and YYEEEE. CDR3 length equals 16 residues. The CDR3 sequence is CASSPRTVASGNTIYF.

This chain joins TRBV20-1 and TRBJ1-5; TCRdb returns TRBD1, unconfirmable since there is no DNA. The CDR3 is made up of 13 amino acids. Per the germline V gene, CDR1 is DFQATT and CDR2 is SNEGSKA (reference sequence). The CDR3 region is CSAPTGPNQPQHF.